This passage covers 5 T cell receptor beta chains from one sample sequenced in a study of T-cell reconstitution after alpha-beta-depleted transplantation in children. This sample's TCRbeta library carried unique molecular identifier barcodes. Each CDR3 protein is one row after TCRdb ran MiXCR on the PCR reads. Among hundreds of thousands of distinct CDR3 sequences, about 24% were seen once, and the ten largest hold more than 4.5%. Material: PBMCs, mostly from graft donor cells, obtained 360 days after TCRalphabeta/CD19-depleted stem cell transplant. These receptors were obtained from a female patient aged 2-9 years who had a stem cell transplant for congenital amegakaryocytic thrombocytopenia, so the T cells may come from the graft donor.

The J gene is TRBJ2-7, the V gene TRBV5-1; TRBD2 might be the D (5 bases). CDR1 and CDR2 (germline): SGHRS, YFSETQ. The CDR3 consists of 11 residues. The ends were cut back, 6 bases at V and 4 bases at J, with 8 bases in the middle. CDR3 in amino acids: CASKGEYEQYF. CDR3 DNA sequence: TGCGCCAGCAAGGGAGAGTACGAGCAGTACTTC.

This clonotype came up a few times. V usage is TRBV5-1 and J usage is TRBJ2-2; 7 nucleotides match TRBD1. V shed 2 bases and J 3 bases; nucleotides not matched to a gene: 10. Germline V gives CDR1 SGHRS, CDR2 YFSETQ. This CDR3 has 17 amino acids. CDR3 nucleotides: TGCGCCAGCAGCTTTCCAGGGGGTGTTCGGGACACCGGGGAGCTGTTTTTT. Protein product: CASSFPGGVRDTGELFF. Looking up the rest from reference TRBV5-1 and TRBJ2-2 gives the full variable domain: KAGVTQTPRYLIKTRGQQVTLSCSPISGHRSVSWYQQTPGQGLQFLFEYFSETQRNKGNFPGRFSGRQFSNSRSEMNVSTLELGDSALYLCASSFPGGVRDTGELFFGEGSRLTVL.

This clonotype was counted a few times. The CDR3 spells CASSLSGVRATEAFF. DNA of the CDR3: TGTGCCAGCAGTTTGTCCGGGGTGAGGGCCACTGAAGCTTTCTTT. The chain has TRBV12-3 or TRBV12-4 and TRBJ1-1, with D hard to call. This CDR3 spans 15 amino acids. Trimming took off 3 bases at V and 4 bases at J, with 15 bases between the two ends.

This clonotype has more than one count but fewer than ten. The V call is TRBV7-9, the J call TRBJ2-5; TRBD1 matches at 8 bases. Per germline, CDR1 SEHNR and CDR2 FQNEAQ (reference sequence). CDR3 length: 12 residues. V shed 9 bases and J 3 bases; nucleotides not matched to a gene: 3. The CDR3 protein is CASLDREETQYF. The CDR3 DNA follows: TGTGCCAGTTTGGACAGGGAAGAGACCCAGTACTTC.

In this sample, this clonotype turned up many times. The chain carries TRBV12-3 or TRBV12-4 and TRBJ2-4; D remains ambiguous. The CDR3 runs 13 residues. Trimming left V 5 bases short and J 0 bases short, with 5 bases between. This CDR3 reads CASSQVAKNIQYF. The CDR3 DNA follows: TGTGCCAGCAGTCAAGTAGCCAAAAACATTCAGTACTTC.